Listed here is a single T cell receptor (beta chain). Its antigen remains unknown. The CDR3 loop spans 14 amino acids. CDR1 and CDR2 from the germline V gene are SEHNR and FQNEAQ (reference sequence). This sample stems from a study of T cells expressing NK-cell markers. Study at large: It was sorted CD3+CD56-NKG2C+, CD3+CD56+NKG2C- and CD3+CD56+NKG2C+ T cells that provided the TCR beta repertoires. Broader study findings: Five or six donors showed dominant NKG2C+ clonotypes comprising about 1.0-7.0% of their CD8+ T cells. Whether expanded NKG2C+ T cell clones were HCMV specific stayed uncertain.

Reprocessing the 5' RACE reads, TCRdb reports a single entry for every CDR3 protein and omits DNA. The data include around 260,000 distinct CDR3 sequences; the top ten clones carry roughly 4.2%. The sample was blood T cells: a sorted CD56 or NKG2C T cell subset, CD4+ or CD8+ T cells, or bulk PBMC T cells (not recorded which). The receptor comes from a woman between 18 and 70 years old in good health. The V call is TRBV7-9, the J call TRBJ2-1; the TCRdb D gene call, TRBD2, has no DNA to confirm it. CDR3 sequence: CASSLGGAGNEQFF. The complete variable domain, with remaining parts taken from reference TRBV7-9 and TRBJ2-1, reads DTGVSQNPRHKITKRGQNVTFRCDPISEHNRLYWYRQTLGQGPEFLTYFQNEAQLEKSRLLSDRFSAERPKGSFSTLEIQRTEQGDSAMYLCASSLGGAGNEQFFGPGTRLTVL.